This passage covers 14 T cell receptor beta chains from one sample sequenced in a study of regulatory T cells in long-lasting Graves disease. Investigators prepared the TCR beta libraries by applying iRepertoire HTBI primers and Arm-PCR of CDR3 regions. TCRdb recomputed calls from the multiplex PCR reads with MiXCR, one row per CDR3 protein. The sample has about 460,000 distinct CDR3 sequences; 12% to 15% are singletons. Regarding time point: newly diagnosed GD, antithyroid drugs for less than 3 months. RNA extracted from PBMCs served as the sequencing template. The same sample was also studied in work on T cells in Graves' hyperthyroidism and ophthalmopathy.

The material sequenced was peripheral blood mononuclear cells (PBMCs), taken at new diagnosis, from a patient treated with antithyroid drugs. These receptors all come from a woman between 50 and 59 years old with Graves disease.

This clonotype was seen more than once but under ten times. The V and J genes are TRBV30 and TRBJ1-2; D unclear. The germline CDR1 and CDR2 sequences are GTSNPN and SVGIG (reference sequence). This CDR3 is built from 12 residues. V dropped 0 bases and J dropped 8 bases, with 10 bases sitting between them. The CDR3 region has the DNA TGTGCCTGGAGTGTAACGGGTGTCGGCTACACCTTC. Translating gives CAWSVTGVGYTF.

In this sample, this clonotype turned up many times. The chain employs TRBV2 and TRBJ2-5; tentatively, D is TRBD2 (7 bases). V gave up 10 bases and J gave up 2 bases, with 17 bases separating them. The germline V gene has CDR1 SNHLY and CDR2 FYNNEI. The CDR3 sequence is 14 residues long. DNA for the CDR3: TGTGCCATCTCACAGGGAGGGGAGCAAGAGACCCAGTACTTC. It is translated as CAISQGGEQETQYF. The whole variable domain, filled in from reference TRBV2 and TRBJ2-5, reads EPEVTQTPSHQVTQMGQEVILRCVPISNHLYFYWYRQILGQKVEFLVSFYNNEISEKSEIFDDQFSVERPDGSNFTLKIRSTKLEDSAMYFCAISQGGEQETQYFGPGTRLLVL.

DNA of the CDR3: TGTGCCAGTAGCACTAGCGGGAGTTCCACAGATACGCAGTATTTT. Translating it yields CASSTSGSSTDTQYF. The chain recombines TRBV19 with TRBJ2-3; 11 nucleotides agree with TRBD2. CDR1 LNHDA and CDR2 SQIVND come from the germline V gene (reference sequence). With V trimmed by 6 bases and J by 2 bases, 4 bases remained unmatched. The CDR3 contains 15 residues. The whole variable domain, remainder taken from reference TRBV19 and TRBJ2-3, is DGGITQSPKYLFRKEGQNVTLSCEQNLNHDAMYWYRQDPGQGLRLIYYSQIVNDFQKGDIAEGYSVSREKKESFPLTVTSAQKNPTAFYLCASSTSGSSTDTQYFGPGTRLTVL.

The chain recombines TRBV5-8 with TRBJ2-1, with 13 bases matching TRBD2. Germline CDR1 and CDR2: SGHTS and YDEGEE. The CDR3 consists of 16 residues. Trimming took 6 bases from V and 4 from J; bases not matched to a gene: 7. The CDR3 reads CASKLAGGLIYNEQFF. For the CDR3, the DNA is TGTGCCAGCAAACTAGCGGGAGGGCTTATTTACAATGAGCAGTTCTTC.

Written as DNA, the CDR3 is TGTGCCAGCAAAATCCTAGCGGGAACGTACAATGAGCAGTTCTTC. The encoded protein is CASKILAGTYNEQFF. The chain couples TRBV27 to TRBJ2-1, with TRBD2 matching over 9 bases. The germline gives CDR1 MNHEY, CDR2 SMNVEV (reference sequence). CDR3 size: 15 residues. With 7 bases clipped from V and 4 bases from J, the junction kept 8 bases outside the gene matches.

This rearrangement joins TRBV20-1 to TRBJ1-5; D is perhaps TRBD1 (5 bases). Trimming took off 4 bases at V and 0 bases at J, with 28 bases between the two ends. The length of the CDR3 is 20 residues. CDR1 DFQATT and CDR2 SNEGSKA come from the germline V gene (reference sequence). CDR3: CSAKHPKDTSSSYSNQPQHF. CDR3 nucleotides: TGCAGTGCTAAGCACCCTAAGGACACCTCATCCTCCTATAGCAATCAGCCCCAGCATTTT.

This clonotype was counted ten times or more. The chain joins TRBV2 to TRBJ1-1; 7 bases are shared with TRBD1. V was pared by 7 bases and J by 0 bases, with 2 bases of the junction left unmatched. The CDR3 totals 13 residues. Germline V gene data show CDR1 as SNHLY and CDR2 as FYNNEI. The CDR3 DNA is TGTGCCAGCAACGGACAGGTGAACACTGAAGCTTTCTTT. This translates into CASNGQVNTEAFF.

This clonotype showed up just a few times. The CDR3 sequence is CASSPSSRTGADSGANVLTF. The CDR3 nucleotides read TGTGCCAGCAGCCCATCTAGTAGGACAGGAGCTGACTCTGGGGCCAACGTCCTGACTTTC. V is TRBV27 and J is TRBJ2-6; TRBD1 agrees at 7 bases. The CDR3 loop spans 20 amino acids. V was pared by 6 bases and J by 0 bases, with 17 bases of the junction left unmatched. Germline CDR1 and CDR2: MNHEY and SMNVEV (reference sequence).

This clonotype was seen at least ten times. The chain recombines TRBV28 with TRBJ1-4; D not resolved. Deletions cut 3 bases from V and 11 bases from J, with 10 bases between. Germline CDR1 MDHEN, CDR2 SYDVKM. The CDR3 covers 12 residues. The CDR3 DNA is TGTGCCAGCAGTTTCTCCGGGTCCAAACTGTTTTTT. It codes for CASSFSGSKLFF.

Comments on this clonotype: The DNA is omitted, as the CDR3 cannot be located on it reliably, and the CDR3 follows TCRdb's listing. J is TRBJ2-2 and V is TRBV19; the DNA was not compared with TRBD1, the D call given in the table. The CDR3 spans 16 residues, counting both ends. The germline CDR1 and CDR2 sequences are LNHDA and SQIVND (reference sequence). CDR3 region: CASSPRQGFGAGELFF.

This clonotype was seen a few times. The chain joins TRBV20-1 to TRBJ2-3, with a weak D call TRBD2 (6 bases). The CDR3 contains 13 residues. CDR1 is DFQATT, CDR2 SNEGSKA, per germline (reference sequence). With 3 bases removed from V and 4 bases from J, the gap between germline ends came to 11 bases. The CDR3 sequence is CSASTSSADTQYF. CDR3 nucleotides: TGCAGTGCTAGTACGTCTAGCGCAGATACGCAGTATTTT.

This clonotype was counted ten times or more. This sequence joins TRBV2 and TRBJ2-5; 8 nucleotides match TRBD2. Per germline, CDR1 SNHLY and CDR2 FYNNEI. The V and J ends lost 1 base and 4 bases, in that order; junction bases with no gene match: 5. The CDR3 has 15 amino acids. The chain's CDR3 is CASSEGAGVGETQYF. CDR3 DNA: TGTGCCAGCAGTGAAGGAGCGGGAGTAGGAGAGACCCAGTACTTC.

This clonotype has at least ten counts. The V call is TRBV5-1, the J call TRBJ1-2; D gene ambiguous. Germline CDR1 SGHRS, CDR2 YFSETQ. The length of the CDR3 is 15 residues. Trimming removed 4 bases from V and 2 bases from J, with 15 bases in between. The DNA for the CDR3 is TGCGCCAGCAGCCAGGATCTTCAGGAGAACTATGGCTACACCTTC. Protein: CASSQDLQENYGYTF. The variable domain in full, with the rest retrieved from reference TRBV5-1 and TRBJ1-2, is KAGVTQTPRYLIKTRGQQVTLSCSPISGHRSVSWYQQTPGQGLQFLFEYFSETQRNKGNFPGRFSGRQFSNSRSEMNVSTLELGDSALYLCASSQDLQENYGYTFGSGTRLTVV.

This clonotype was picked up a small number of times. The chain combines TRBV25-1 with TRBJ2-3, with 10 bases aligning to TRBD1. Germline CDR1 is MGHDK and CDR2 is SYGVNS. V shed 6 bases, J shed 4 bases, and the junction held 10 bases outside the gene matches. The CDR3 has 16 residues. The CDR3 reads CASSSLGDRGSDTQYF. CDR3 nucleotide sequence: TGTGCCAGCAGCTCTCTCGGGGACAGGGGATCAGATACGCAGTATTTT.